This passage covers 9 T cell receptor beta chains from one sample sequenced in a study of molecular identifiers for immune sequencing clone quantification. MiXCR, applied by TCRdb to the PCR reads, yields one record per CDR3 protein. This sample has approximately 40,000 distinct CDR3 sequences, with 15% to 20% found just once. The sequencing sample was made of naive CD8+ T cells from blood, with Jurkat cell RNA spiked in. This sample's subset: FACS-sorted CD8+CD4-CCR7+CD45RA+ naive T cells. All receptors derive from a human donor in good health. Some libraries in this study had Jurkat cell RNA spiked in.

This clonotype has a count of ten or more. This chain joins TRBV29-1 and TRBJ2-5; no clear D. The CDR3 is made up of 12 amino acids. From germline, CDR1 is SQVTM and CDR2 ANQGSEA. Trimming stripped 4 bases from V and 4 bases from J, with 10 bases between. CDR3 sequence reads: CSVGARSETQYF. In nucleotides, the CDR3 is TGCAGCGTTGGAGCCAGGTCAGAGACCCAGTACTTC.

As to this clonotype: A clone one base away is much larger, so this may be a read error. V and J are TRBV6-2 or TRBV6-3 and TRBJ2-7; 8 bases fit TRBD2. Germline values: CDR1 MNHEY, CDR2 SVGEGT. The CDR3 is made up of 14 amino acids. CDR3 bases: TGTGCCAGCAGTTCTGGACTAGCTCCCTACGAGCAGCACTTC. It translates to CASSSGLAPYEQHF.

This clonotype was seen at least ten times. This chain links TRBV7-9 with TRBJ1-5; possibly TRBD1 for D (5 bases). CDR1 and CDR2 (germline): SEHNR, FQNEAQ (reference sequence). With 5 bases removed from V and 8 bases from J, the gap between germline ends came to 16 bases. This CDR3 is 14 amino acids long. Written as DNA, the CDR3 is TGTGCCAGCAGCCCCGGTGGGAGGGGAAAGCCCCAGCATTTT. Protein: CASSPGGRGKPQHF.

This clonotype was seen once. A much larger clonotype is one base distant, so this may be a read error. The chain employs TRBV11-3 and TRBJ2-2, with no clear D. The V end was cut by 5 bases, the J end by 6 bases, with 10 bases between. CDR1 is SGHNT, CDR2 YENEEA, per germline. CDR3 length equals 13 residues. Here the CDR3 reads CASSPTNPGELFF. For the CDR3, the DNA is TGTGCCAGCAGCCCGACCAATCCCGGGGAGCTGTTTTTT.

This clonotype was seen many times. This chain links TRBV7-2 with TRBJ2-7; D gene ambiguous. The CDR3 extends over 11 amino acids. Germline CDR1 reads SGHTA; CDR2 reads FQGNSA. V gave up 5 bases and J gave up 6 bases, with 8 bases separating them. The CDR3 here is CASSQYREQYF. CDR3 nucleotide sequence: TGTGCCAGCAGCCAATATCGCGAGCAGTACTTC.

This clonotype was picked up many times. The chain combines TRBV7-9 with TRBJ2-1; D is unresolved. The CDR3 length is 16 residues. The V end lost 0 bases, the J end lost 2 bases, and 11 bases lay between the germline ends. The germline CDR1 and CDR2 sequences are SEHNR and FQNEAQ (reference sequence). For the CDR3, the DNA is TGTGCCAGCAGCTTAGCTCGGTCAGGACCCTACAATGAGCAGTTCTTC. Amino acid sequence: CASSLARSGPYNEQFF.

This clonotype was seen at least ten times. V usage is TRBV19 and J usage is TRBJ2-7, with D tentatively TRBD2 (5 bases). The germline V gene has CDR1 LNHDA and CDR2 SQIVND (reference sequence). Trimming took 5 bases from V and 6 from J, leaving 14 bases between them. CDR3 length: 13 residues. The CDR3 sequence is CASSFSAWREQYF. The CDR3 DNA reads TGTGCCAGTAGTTTTAGCGCGTGGCGCGAGCAGTACTTC.

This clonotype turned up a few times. The CDR3 bases are TGTGCCAGCAGCCCAAACTCCTACGAGCAGTACTTC. Translated: CASSPNSYEQYF. V is TRBV9 and J is TRBJ2-7; no firm D call. Trimming cost V 4 bases and J 0 bases, with 5 bases left between them. Germline-derived CDR1 and CDR2 are SGDLS and YYNGEE. This CDR3 is built from 12 residues. Based on the CDR3 plus reference TRBV9 and TRBJ2-7, the full variable domain is DSGVTQTPKHLITATGQRVTLRCSPRSGDLSVYWYQQSLDQGLQFLIQYYNGEERAKGNILERFSAQQFPDLHSELNLSSLELGDSALYFCASSPNSYEQYFGPGTRLTVT.

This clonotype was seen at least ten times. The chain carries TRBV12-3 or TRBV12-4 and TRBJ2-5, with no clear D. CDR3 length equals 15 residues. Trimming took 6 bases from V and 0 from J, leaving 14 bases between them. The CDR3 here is CASSRHTVYQETQYF. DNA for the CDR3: TGTGCCAGCAGCCGACATACAGTGTACCAAGAGACCCAGTACTTC.